This T cell receptor (beta chain) was obtained from a study of T cell repertoires in ileal Crohn's disease. Study as a whole: Every patient was operated on for stricturing (roughly 60%) or penetrating (about 40%) complications. At postoperative colonoscopy, neoterminal ileum biopsies were taken as M6. The study's findings and limits: Endoscopy was done a median around 6.9 months after surgery. Compared with non-smokers, active smokers at surgery showed more clonal expansions.

Documented time point: neoterminal ileum biopsy at postoperative endoscopy, about 6 months after surgery. The table came from immunoSEQ multiplex PCR; TCRdb's copy has only in-frame clones and leaves some out. The data hold tens of thousands of clones, with 85% to 90% observed a single time. Concerning this clone itself: Its target is not known.

The CDR3 runs to 13 residues. Germline V gives CDR1 SGHNT, CDR2 YENEEA. With 5 bases removed from V and 7 bases from J, the gap between germline ends came to 14 bases. Sample: ileal tissue. The receptor comes from an adult with Crohn's disease. The chain couples TRBV11-3 to TRBJ1-2; D perhaps matches TRBD1 (5 bases). CDR3 coding DNA: TGTGCCAGCAGCCTCATACGGGGGTTTGGCTACACCTTC. It translates to CASSLIRGFGYTF.